What follows are 26 T cell receptor beta chains derived from one specimen sequenced in a study of PD-1 blockade in classical Hodgkin lymphoma. The data were produced by immunoSEQ multiplex PCR, yet TCRdb's version contains in-frame clones alone and is incomplete. The sample includes roughly 50,000 clones, about 90% of them seen just once. The time point: cycle 4 day 1 (C4D1), after more than five weeks of nivolumab. All patients experienced relapse after autologous stem cell transplantation, and brentuximab vedotin exposure was variable. Sample: peripheral blood mononuclear cells (PBMCs), taken before the fourth cycle of nivolumab. The origin of the receptors is a human donor with classical Hodgkin lymphoma.

This clone came up a few times. The chain couples TRBV13 to TRBJ1-1, with no clear D. Germline V gene data show CDR1 as PRHDT and CDR2 as FYEKMQ (reference sequence). The CDR3 consists of 16 residues. Trimming left V 3 bases short and J 0 bases short, with 14 bases between. The CDR3 DNA reads TGTGCCAGCAGCTTCCCCTCGCCCTCTATGAACACTGAAGCTTTCTTT. It is translated as CASSFPSPSMNTEAFF.

The CDR3 here is CASSSDRGSGNTIYF. CDR3 in DNA: TGCGCCAGCAGCTCCGACAGGGGCTCTGGAAACACCATATATTTT. This chain joins TRBV5-1 and TRBJ1-3, with 8 positions matching TRBD1. J gave up 0 bases and V 3 bases, and 2 bases lay outside the gene matches. CDR1 is SGHRS and CDR2 is YFSETQ in the germline V gene. The CDR3 has 15 amino acids.

This chain links TRBV27 with TRBJ2-3, with D maybe TRBD2 (5 bases). This CDR3 has 14 amino acids. V lost 5 bases and J 4 bases, leaving 13 bases between the germline ends. Germline CDR1 is MNHEY and CDR2 is SMNVEV (reference sequence). CDR3 DNA: TGTGCCAGCAGTCCCCGCCCCGGGGCAGATACGCAGTATTTT. Its protein is CASSPRPGADTQYF.

The chain carries TRBV18 and TRBJ1-5, with 7 positions matching TRBD1. Germline V gene lookup returns CDR1 KGHSH and CDR2 LQKENI. J gave up 4 bases and V 3 bases, and 6 bases lay outside the gene matches. The CDR3 contains 15 residues. The CDR3 DNA reads TGTGCCAGCTCACCGCGCCGGGACAGTAATCAGCCCCAGCATTTT. It specifies CASSPRRDSNQPQHF.

This clone occurred a few times. V gene TRBV28 combines with J gene TRBJ2-7, with D uncertain. The germline CDR1 and CDR2 sequences are MDHEN and SYDVKM. The length of the CDR3 is 11 residues. The CDR3 protein is CDTVTDYEQYF. The CDR3 bases are TGTGATACGGTCACGGACTACGAGCAGTACTTC. The full variable domain, its missing parts supplied by reference TRBV28 and TRBJ2-7, is DVKVTQSSRYLVKRTGEKVFLECVQDMDHENMFWYRQDPGLGLRLIYFSYDVKMKEKGDIPEGYSVSREKKERFSLILESASTNQTSMYLCDTVTDYEQYFGPGTRLTVT.

The rearrangement uses TRBV6-1 and TRBJ1-3; D is ambiguous. This CDR3 comprises 15 residues. With 6 bases removed from V and 0 bases from J, the gap between germline ends came to 12 bases. CDR1 is MNHNS, CDR2 SASEGT, per germline. Written as DNA, the CDR3 is TGTGCCAGCAGCTTGGGATATTTCTCTGGAAACACCATATATTTT. This sequence encodes CASSLGYFSGNTIYF.

This chain joins TRBV28 and TRBJ2-7; no definite D call. CDR3 length equals 12 residues. The germline V gene has CDR1 MDHEN and CDR2 SYDVKM. Trimming cost V 6 bases and J 6 bases, with 12 bases left between them. The CDR3 region is CASRGLGGEQYF. CDR3 coding DNA: TGTGCCAGCAGGGGTTTAGGCGGCGAGCAGTACTTC.

CDR3 bases: TGCAGCGTTGATAGGGGTTCCGCTGAAGCTTTCTTT. It codes for CSVDRGSAEAFF. The chain couples TRBV29-1 to TRBJ1-1; tentative D call: TRBD1 (5 bases). Deletions cut 3 bases from V and 6 bases from J, with 11 bases between. Germline CDR1 is SQVTM and CDR2 is ANQGSEA. This CDR3 region has 12 residues.

The gene calls are TRBV7-9 and TRBJ1-1; TRBD1 agrees at 8 bases. The CDR3 runs to 18 residues. The junction had 17 bases not matched to a gene; V was cut back by 5 bases and J by 3 bases. Germline CDR1 and CDR2: SEHNR and FQNEAQ (reference sequence). The CDR3 DNA sequence: TGTGCCAGCAGCCCGGATTTAAGCCTGGACAGGGCTGACACTGAAGCTTTCTTT. Translated, it gives CASSPDLSLDRADTEAFF.

The rearrangement uses TRBV7-3 and TRBJ2-2; tentatively, D is TRBD2 (7 bases). The V and J ends lost 5 bases and 2 bases respectively, with 30 bases between them. Per the germline V gene, CDR1 is SGHTA and CDR2 is FQGTGA. The CDR3 spans 21 residues. Here the CDR3 DNA reads TGTGCCAGCAGCCGGCGGCATGGGGTTGCTTACAGGGAGGGTAACACCGGGGAGCTGTTTTTT. Residues: CASSRRHGVAYREGNTGELFF.

The chain combines TRBV7-9 with TRBJ2-7; maybe TRBD2 (5 bases). Germline CDR1 and CDR2: SEHNR and FQNEAQ (reference sequence). The CDR3 is 12 residues long. V lost 3 bases and J 9 bases, leaving 12 bases between the germline ends. CDR3 bases: TGTGCCAGCAGCTTTGAGATGGCGGGGCAGTACTTC. It encodes CASSFEMAGQYF.

The CDR3 loop reads CASSSRQGGRETQYF. As DNA, the CDR3 is TGTGCCAGCAGCTCTAGACAGGGAGGGCGAGAGACCCAGTACTTC. This sequence joins TRBV5-4 and TRBJ2-5, with D possibly being TRBD1 or TRBD2 (7 bases each). V shed 3 bases and J shed 4 bases, with 16 bases lying between them. The CDR3 sequence is 15 residues long. The V gene's germline CDR1 is SGHNT and CDR2 YYREEE (reference sequence). Filled out from reference TRBV5-4 and TRBJ2-5, the complete variable domain reads ETGVTQSPTHLIKTRGQQVTLRCSSQSGHNTVSWYQQALGQGPQFIFQYYREEENGRGNFPPRFSGLQFPNYSSELNVNALELDDSALYLCASSSRQGGRETQYFGPGTRLLVL.

V and J are TRBV10-3 and TRBJ2-2, with D perhaps matching TRBD2 (5 bases). V was trimmed by 6 bases and J by 2 bases, leaving 7 bases between them. Germline V gene lookup returns CDR1 ENHRY and CDR2 SYGVKD. The CDR3 is made up of 13 amino acids. CDR3 in amino acids: CAIRTGNTGELFF. The CDR3 DNA follows: TGTGCCATCAGGACGGGAAACACCGGGGAGCTGTTTTTT.

This clone was seen a few times. This chain links TRBV27 with TRBJ2-7; no reliable D call. From germline, CDR1 is MNHEY and CDR2 SMNVEV (reference sequence). There are 15 residues in the CDR3. V was pared by 4 bases and J by 7 bases, with 20 bases between. The CDR3 protein is CASSSSFDLNGEQYF. DNA of the CDR3: TGTGCCAGCAGTTCATCCTTCGACCTTAACGGGGAGCAGTACTTC.

This chain uses TRBV10-2 with TRBJ2-3; D unresolved. The germline V gene has CDR1 WSHSY and CDR2 SAAADI. The CDR3 totals 14 residues. Trimming took off 5 bases at V and 5 bases at J, with 14 bases between the two ends. This CDR3 is CASSRSLVGDTQYF. CDR3 bases: TGCGCCAGCAGTCGGTCCCTGGTGGGAGATACGCAGTATTTT.

The rearrangement joins TRBV29-1 to TRBJ2-1; no definite D call. This CDR3 region has 15 residues. The ends were cut back, 0 bases at V and 0 bases at J, with 9 bases in the middle. Per the germline V gene, CDR1 is SQVTM and CDR2 is ANQGSEA. CDR3 bases: TGCAGCGTTGAAGAGGTGTCCGCCTCCTACAATGAGCAGTTCTTC. Amino acids: CSVEEVSASYNEQFF.

The genes are TRBV15 and TRBJ2-7; D perhaps matches TRBD1 (6 bases). Germline assignment: CDR1 LNHNV and CDR2 YYDKDF (reference sequence). The CDR3 is 14 amino acids. With 1 base removed from V and 2 bases from J, the gap between germline ends came to 9 bases. CDR3 DNA: TGTGCCACCAGCAGAGTGGGACAAACCTACGAGCAGTACTTC. As protein: CATSRVGQTYEQYF.

The chain recombines TRBV5-1 with TRBJ2-1; no reliable D call. This CDR3 is built from 11 residues. Germline-derived CDR1 and CDR2 are SGHRS and YFSETQ. Trimming took 5 bases from V and 5 from J, leaving 5 bases between them. The CDR3 nucleotides read TGCGCCAGCAGACGCGACAATGAGCAGTTCTTC. Protein sequence: CASRRDNEQFF.

Only one count was recorded for this clone. The chain has TRBV6-5 and TRBJ1-4; D is unclear. Deletions cut 4 bases from V and 3 bases from J, with 6 bases between. Per germline, CDR1 MNHEY and CDR2 SVGAGI. The CDR3 loop spans 13 amino acids. The CDR3, as DNA: TGTGCCAGCAGTTCGCTTTCTAATGAAAAACTGTTTTTT. As protein: CASSSLSNEKLFF.

V and J are TRBV6-4 and TRBJ1-1, with D unclear. Trimming pared 6 bases from V and 7 bases from J, leaving 15 bases between. This CDR3 has 13 amino acids. CDR1 is MRHNA, CDR2 SNTAGT, per germline. The CDR3 loop is CASSRTENDEAFF. For the CDR3, the DNA is TGTGCCAGCAGCCGGACCGAAAATGATGAAGCTTTCTTT.

This clone was counted once. The V and J genes are TRBV18 and TRBJ2-3; D may correspond to TRBD1 or TRBD2 (6 bases each). The germline CDR1 and CDR2 sequences are KGHSH and LQKENI. The CDR3 has 13 amino acids. V was trimmed by 2 bases and J by 10 bases, leaving 13 bases between them. CDR3 in amino acids: CASSPGGGIAQYF. The DNA of the CDR3 is TGTGCCAGCTCACCAGGGGGCGGGATTGCGCAGTATTTT.

This rearrangement joins TRBV5-1 to TRBJ2-5; perhaps TRBD1 as D (5 bases). The germline CDR1 and CDR2 sequences are SGHRS and YFSETQ. V was clipped by 4 bases and J by 1 base, with 11 bases between them. The CDR3 consists of 14 residues. The CDR3 coding sequence is TGCGCCAGCAGCCCCGGACAACCCCAAGAGACCCAGTACTTC. Translation gives CASSPGQPQETQYF.

This clone was detected only once. The CDR3 region has the DNA TGTGCCAGCAGCGCCAGGACAGGGGTGAACACCGGGGAGCTGTTTTTT. Translated: CASSARTGVNTGELFF. This chain links TRBV9 with TRBJ2-2, with 9 bases that match TRBD1. V shed 3 bases, J shed 1 base, and the junction held 4 bases outside the gene matches. CDR1 SGDLS and CDR2 YYNGEE come from the germline V gene. CDR3 length equals 16 residues.

The gene calls are TRBV27 and TRBJ2-7; D remains ambiguous. This CDR3 contains 12 residues. V gave up 3 bases and J gave up 6 bases, with 9 bases separating them. Germline V gene data show CDR1 as MNHEY and CDR2 as SMNVEV (reference sequence). CDR3 DNA sequence: TGTGCCAGCAGTTTCGGTCGGTCCGAGCAGTACTTC. It codes for CASSFGRSEQYF.

J is TRBJ2-3 and V is TRBV2, with 10 bases fitting TRBD2. Per germline, CDR1 SNHLY and CDR2 FYNNEI. The CDR3 spans 16 residues. With 8 bases clipped from V and 6 bases from J, the junction kept 14 bases outside the gene matches. The CDR3 reads CASLDWLAGAWDTQYF. Written as DNA, the CDR3 is TGTGCCAGCCTAGACTGGCTAGCGGGAGCGTGGGATACGCAGTATTTT.

This chain connects TRBV2 to TRBJ2-1, with 7 bases aligning to TRBD2. V lost 0 bases, J lost 6 bases, and 5 bases stayed unmatched. Germline loops: CDR1 SNHLY, CDR2 FYNNEI. This CDR3 region has 15 residues. The CDR3 is CASSEAPLAVNEQFF. The CDR3 nucleotides read TGTGCCAGCAGTGAAGCCCCGCTAGCGGTCAATGAGCAGTTCTTC.